Given below is one TCR beta chain in context. What antigen it recognizes has not been identified. Per-base qualities were not stored, and no clone one base away is much larger. The CDR3 goes from the cysteine to the phenylalanine over 16 residues. Only the CDR3 part of the read is kept: 48 bases, read in frame from the first base. V sheds 1 base and J sheds 5 bases, leaving 18 bases between their ends. From a lookup of the germline V gene, CDR1 and CDR2 are SGDLS and YYNGEE. From the second PCR step on, the TCR alpha and beta chain libraries were amplified in separate reactions. CMV status of each donor was established by measuring IFNgamma production from CD4+ T cells after fresh PBMCs were stimulated overnight with CMV viral lysate. CD4 T cells were positively selected with Miltenyi beads, followed by positive selection of CD8 T cells from the CD4-negative fraction. After staining for CD3, CD4, CD8, CD45RA, CD27 and a live/dead dye, cells were sorted on a BD Aria II into four subsets based on CD45RA and CD27. The sorting gate for effector memory cells was CD45RA-CD27-, and the sorting gate for EMRA cells was CD45RA+CD27-. A few healthy volunteers provided blood, and each donor's sample was split into CD4 and CD8 T cells and then further divided into four differentiation subsets. Roughly 0.11 L of peripheral blood was drawn per donor, and PBMC were isolated by Ficoll-Paque PLUS density-gradient centrifugation. Sorted cells were lysed in RLT buffer, and RNA was extracted with a Qiagen RNeasy kit and stored at -80°C.

The library was produced with UMI-ligation and nested PCR. The beta constant-region primer was an equimolar mix of two oligonucleotides covering both TRBC1 and TRBC2. The ligated cDNA went through four rounds of PCR with nested alpha and beta constant-region primers together with the SP2 primer. A single-stranded oligonucleotide containing the SP2 primer and a 12-nucleotide UMI was joined to the 3' end of the cDNA by T4 RNA ligase 1. Incubation of the ligation reaction lasted roughly 18-25 hours at 16 degrees C. PCR2 was typically performed as a SYBR Green qPCR and was stopped at a predetermined threshold so that over-amplification was prevented. Agencourt AMPure XP magnetic beads were used for all purifications after the first. Libraries were quantified by Qubit and checked on a TapeStation, where a main peak was expected near 650 bp. Pooled libraries were sequenced on an Illumina MiSeq with v2 2x251 paired-end kits, typically giving roughly 0.9-2.1 million reads per sample. Each sample library was pooled at 4 to 5 nM, and roughly 5-8% PhiX was included to improve cluster recognition. For the original study's pipeline: V and J genes were assigned to Demultiplexor-processed FASTQ reads by Decombinator through tag matching, with a single base-pair mismatch being allowed. Collapsinator relied on UMIs to fix sequencing errors as well as frequency errors caused by PCR heterogeneity. TCRs were translated and CDR3s were extracted from the conserved cysteine to the FGXG phenylalanine by CDR3Translator, with non-productive sequences being flagged. Repertoires were subsampled to equal numbers of UMI-defined TCRs before Gini, Shannon entropy and inverse Simpson indices were calculated. Within the linear range, a power law was fitted to clonotype abundance distributions using maximum likelihood. Similar UMI counts, unique TCR numbers and clonal distributions were obtained with the pipeline and with MIGEC on one naive CD8 sample. A set of approximately 7,300 CMV-associated CDR3 sequences, compiled from VDJdb and a published dataset, was used to search the repertoires. TCRdb took the public reads, trimmed them with fastp at Q25, ran MiXCR for clone calling and kept in-frame beta chains. Identical CDR3 protein sequences are pooled into one entry, listed with their most common genes and DNA. TCRdb's processing, not the authors' own work, is the source of the V and J calls. The sample has 30,000 to 40,000 distinct CDR3 sequences on record, approximately 18% of them singletons. The ten most abundant clones make up around 3.4% of the sample.

These data come from a study of naive and memory T cell subsets (dated by TCRdb to 2015 to 2018). Some background on the complete study: Sorted naive and memory T cell subsets from peripheral blood were analyzed in the study using a UMI-based, open-source pipeline for TCR alpha and beta sequencing. Complete agreement was observed between the functional CMV T cell responses and the IgG serology results. RNA was DNase-treated and reverse transcribed with TCR constant-region primers, mostly using SuperScript III. The full study reports these points: In both CD4 and CD8 cells, a rise in Gini index and a fall in Shannon and inverse Simpson diversity were observed from naive through CM, EM and EMRA. After error correction, only a single occurrence was seen for over 95% of naive TCR sequences, so much steeper abundance distributions were produced than in memory subsets. Each clonotype was defined as a single alpha or beta chain sequence rather than as a paired alpha/beta receptor. A power law was followed by TCR abundance, with an exponent that differed between naive and memory subsets but was consistent across the three individuals. RNA-based TCR counts may be affected by expression changes linked to T cell activation and differentiation. No ground truth was available to validate the repertoire findings for the naive and memory subsets.

The chain uses TRBV9 and TRBJ2-5; a tentative D call is TRBD2 (5 bases match). This receptor was taken from a human donor in good health. Sequences were obtained from effector memory CD4+ T cells from blood. The sample's cell subset or site label is to be understood as: effector memory, CD45RA- CD27-. CDR3 sequence: CASSVLSGGGVETQYF. At the DNA level, the sequence is TGTGCCAGCAGCGTATTAAGCGGCGGTGGAGTGGAGACCCAGTACTTC.